This entry lists 21 T cell receptor beta chains sequenced from one sample in a study of cytomegalovirus exposure and HLA in healthy donors. Primers for the PCR totalled 60 Vbeta and 13 Jbeta. The assay was immunoSEQ multiplex PCR, and TCRdb's table has in-frame clones only and misses some. The sample includes about 140,000 clones. Source material: PBMCs. These TCRs come from a woman younger than 35 in good health and CMV-seronegative.

The gene calls are TRBV27 and TRBJ2-7; a possible D gene is TRBD2 (5 bases). The CDR3 is made up of 17 amino acids. CDR1 is MNHEY, CDR2 SMNVEV, per germline (reference sequence). Trimming cost V 1 base and J 5 bases, with 21 bases left between them. The CDR3 region is CASSLFPRRAEADEQYF. Here the CDR3 DNA reads TGTGCCAGCAGTTTATTCCCCCGGCGGGCCGAGGCCGACGAGCAGTACTTC.

The chain uses TRBV21-1 and TRBJ1-4; whether TRBD1, the table's D call, matches the DNA was not checked. TRBV21-1 is a listed pseudogene. The CDR3 has 14 residues. CDR3 in amino acids: CASSKRTGTEKLFF. CDR3 in DNA: TGTGCCAGCAGCAAAAGGACAGGGACTGAAAAACTGTTTTTT.

The CDR3 sequence is CASSYWPRSSYNEQFF. CDR3 in DNA: TGTGCCAGCAGTTACTGGCCCCGGAGCTCCTACAATGAGCAGTTCTTC. The rearrangement uses TRBV7-8 and TRBJ2-1, with D uncertain. The CDR3 contains 16 residues. Deletions cut 6 bases from V and 0 bases from J, with 15 bases between. Per the germline V gene, CDR1 is SGHVS and CDR2 is FQNEAQ.

The chain joins TRBV7-9 to TRBJ1-6, with D perhaps TRBD1 (5 bases). Trimming took 10 bases from V and 3 from J, leaving 25 bases between them. Looked up from germline, CDR1 is SEHNR and CDR2 is FQNEAQ (reference sequence). CDR3 length equals 18 residues. CDR3 protein: CATRSGQGGGFYNSPLHF. CDR3 sequence (DNA): TGTGCCACCCGCTCAGGGCAGGGAGGAGGGTTCTATAATTCACCCCTCCACTTT.

The J gene is TRBJ2-1, the V gene TRBV7-3; 10 bases are shared with TRBD2. Trimming took 4 bases from V and 4 from J; bases not matched to a gene: 7. Germline CDR1 SGHTA, CDR2 FQGTGA. The CDR3 spans 16 residues. CDR3 sequence: CASSSSGTSVYNEQFF. CDR3 coding DNA: TGTGCCAGCAGCTCTTCCGGGACTAGCGTGTACAATGAGCAGTTCTTC.

The chain employs TRBV7-8 and TRBJ2-3; 7 bases match TRBD2. Trimming removed 0 bases from V and 3 bases from J; junction bases left unmatched: 3. The CDR3 covers 15 residues. The germline CDR1 and CDR2 sequences are SGHVS and FQNEAQ. DNA for the CDR3: TGTGCCAGCAGCTTAGCGGGAGGGGCGACAGATACGCAGTATTTT. Protein: CASSLAGGATDTQYF.

The genes are TRBV27 and TRBJ2-3; tentatively, D is TRBD2 (7 bases). V lost 3 bases to trimming and J lost 2 bases, with 12 bases between them. The CDR3 is 15 amino acids. In germline, CDR1 is MNHEY, CDR2 SMNVEV (reference sequence). CDR3 amino acids: CASSLGGGLTDTQYF. The DNA for the CDR3 is TGTGCCAGCAGTTTGGGAGGGGGGCTCACAGATACGCAGTATTTT.

V usage is TRBV6-1 and J usage is TRBJ1-5, with TRBD1 matching 9 bases. The V gene's germline CDR1 is MNHNS and CDR2 SASEGT. V lost 1 base to trimming and J lost 6 bases; unmatched junction nucleotides: 10. There are 17 residues in the CDR3. CDR3 sequence: CASSEEQGAFLGQPQHF. CDR3 DNA sequence: TGTGCCAGCAGTGAAGAACAGGGGGCGTTTTTGGGTCAGCCCCAGCATTTT.

The genes are TRBV5-4 and TRBJ2-6; a weak D match, TRBD2 (5 bases). Germline V gene data show CDR1 as SGHNT and CDR2 as YYREEE (reference sequence). Trimming left V 4 bases short and J 2 bases short, with 16 bases between. The CDR3 is 17 amino acids. The CDR3 DNA follows: TGTGCCAGCAGCCCAACCCAGGCCGGGGCTGGGGCCAACGTCCTGACTTTC. Translation gives CASSPTQAGAGANVLTF.

CDR3 region: CASSQESGRAFGELFF. The CDR3 DNA follows: TGCGCCAGCAGCCAAGAAAGCGGGAGGGCCTTCGGGGAGCTGTTTTTT. The chain carries TRBV4-1 and TRBJ2-2; 10 nucleotides match TRBD2. This CDR3 region has 16 residues. CDR1 is MGHRA and CDR2 is YSYEKL in the germline V gene. The trim removed 0 bases at V and 7 bases at J, leaving 5 bases unmatched.

This chain connects TRBV19 to TRBJ1-3; D gene uncertain. Trimming took 7 bases from V and 0 from J, leaving 10 bases between them. Germline V lookup: CDR1 LNHDA, CDR2 SQIVND (reference sequence). CDR3 size: 14 residues. The CDR3 region has the DNA TGTGCCAGTACCATCGGACTCTCTGGAAACACCATATATTTT. Translation gives CASTIGLSGNTIYF.

This chain connects TRBV4-1 to TRBJ2-4; perhaps TRBD2 as D (5 bases). V lost 1 base to trimming and J lost 0 bases, with 7 bases between them. Germline-derived CDR1 and CDR2 are MGHRA and YSYEKL. The CDR3 length is 15 residues. The CDR3 sequence is CASSQGAVAKNIQYF. Here the CDR3 DNA reads TGCGCCAGCAGCCAAGGAGCGGTAGCCAAAAACATTCAGTACTTC.

DNA for the CDR3: TGCGCCAGCAGCTTGACGACAAGCGGGCAGGGAAACTATGGCTACACCTTC. This gives the protein CASSLTTSGQGNYGYTF. The V gene is TRBV4-1, the J gene TRBJ1-2; the D gene is possibly TRBD1 (5 bases). There are 17 residues in the CDR3. Germline V gives CDR1 MGHRA, CDR2 YSYEKL. V gave up 5 bases and J gave up 2 bases, with 21 bases separating them.

J is TRBJ2-7 and V is TRBV18; a possible D gene is TRBD2 (6 bases). Germline loops: CDR1 KGHSH, CDR2 LQKENI. V lost 6 bases and J 3 bases, leaving 15 bases between the germline ends. This CDR3 has 14 amino acids. The CDR3 DNA reads as TGTGCCAGCTCGGCCTCCGGCGGGAACTACGAGCAGTACTTC. Its protein is CASSASGGNYEQYF.

This chain links TRBV7-6 with TRBJ2-1; D unresolved. This CDR3 spans 16 amino acids. Germline V lookup: CDR1 SGHVS, CDR2 FNYEAQ. The V gene lost 2 bases and the J gene lost 3 bases, with 14 bases spanning the gap. The CDR3 nucleotides read TGTGCCAGCAGCTTAACGCTAGATCAATACTACAATGAGCAGTTCTTC. This sequence encodes CASSLTLDQYYNEQFF.

The chain employs TRBV19 and TRBJ2-1, with D tentatively TRBD1 (6 bases). Germline-derived CDR1 and CDR2 are LNHDA and SQIVND (reference sequence). Trimming removed 5 bases from V and 3 bases from J, with 14 bases in between. The CDR3 runs to 15 residues. The CDR3 sequence: CASSHTGSLYNEQFF. DNA for the CDR3: TGTGCCAGTAGTCATACAGGGAGTCTCTACAATGAGCAGTTCTTC. Complete variable domain (other parts from reference TRBV19 and TRBJ2-1): DGGITQSPKYLFRKEGQNVTLSCEQNLNHDAMYWYRQDPGQGLRLIYYSQIVNDFQKGDIAEGYSVSREKKESFPLTVTSAQKNPTAFYLCASSHTGSLYNEQFFGPGTRLTVL.

The rearrangement joins TRBV4-1 to TRBJ2-1; D possibly corresponds to TRBD2 (5 bases). Germline values: CDR1 MGHRA, CDR2 YSYEKL. The CDR3 has 15 residues. V lost 0 bases and J lost 4, with 10 bases in between. CDR3 sequence (DNA): TGCGCCAGCAGCCAAGAAACGGGGAAGTACAATGAGCAGTTCTTC. Residues: CASSQETGKYNEQFF.

This rearrangement joins TRBV5-8 to TRBJ1-1, with 8 bases that match TRBD1. Trimming cost V 0 bases and J 4 bases; bases outside gene matches: 8. The CDR3 contains 16 residues. Germline CDR1 and CDR2: SGHTS and YDEGEE. CDR3: CASSLGTGKGSTEAFF. In DNA form, the CDR3 reads TGTGCCAGCAGCTTGGGGACAGGGAAAGGATCCACTGAAGCTTTCTTT.

This chain connects TRBV7-3 to TRBJ2-3, with 11 nucleotides matching TRBD2. Germline values: CDR1 SGHTA, CDR2 FQGTGA. With 4 bases clipped from V and 5 bases from J, the junction kept 2 bases outside the gene matches. This CDR3 spans 14 amino acids. CDR3 residues: CASSSGLAGDTQYF. The CDR3 DNA reads as TGTGCCAGCAGCTCAGGACTAGCGGGAGATACGCAGTATTTT.

This chain links TRBV28 with TRBJ2-7; 7 positions agree with TRBD1. CDR3 length equals 15 residues. Germline CDR1 reads MDHEN; CDR2 reads SYDVKM. V shed 2 bases, J shed 6 bases, and the junction held 10 bases outside the gene matches. CDR3 sequence reads: CASSLLPDRASEQYF. The CDR3 nucleotides are TGTGCCAGCAGTTTACTCCCCGACAGGGCTAGCGAGCAGTACTTC.

The chain uses TRBV14 and TRBJ2-3; D is undetermined. Deletions cut 2 bases from V and 0 bases from J, with 15 bases between. Germline values: CDR1 SGHDN, CDR2 FVKESK. This CDR3 region has 17 residues. CDR3 nucleotides: TGTGCCAGCAGCCAACCTAATAGCCCTCCTAGCACAGATACGCAGTATTTT. This codes for CASSQPNSPPSTDTQYF. The whole variable domain, filled in from reference TRBV14 and TRBJ2-3, reads EAGVTQFPSHSVIEKGQTVTLRCDPISGHDNLYWYRRVMGKEIKFLLHFVKESKQDESGMPNNRFLAERTGGTYSTLKVQPAELEDSGVYFCASSQPNSPPSTDTQYFGPGTRLTVL.